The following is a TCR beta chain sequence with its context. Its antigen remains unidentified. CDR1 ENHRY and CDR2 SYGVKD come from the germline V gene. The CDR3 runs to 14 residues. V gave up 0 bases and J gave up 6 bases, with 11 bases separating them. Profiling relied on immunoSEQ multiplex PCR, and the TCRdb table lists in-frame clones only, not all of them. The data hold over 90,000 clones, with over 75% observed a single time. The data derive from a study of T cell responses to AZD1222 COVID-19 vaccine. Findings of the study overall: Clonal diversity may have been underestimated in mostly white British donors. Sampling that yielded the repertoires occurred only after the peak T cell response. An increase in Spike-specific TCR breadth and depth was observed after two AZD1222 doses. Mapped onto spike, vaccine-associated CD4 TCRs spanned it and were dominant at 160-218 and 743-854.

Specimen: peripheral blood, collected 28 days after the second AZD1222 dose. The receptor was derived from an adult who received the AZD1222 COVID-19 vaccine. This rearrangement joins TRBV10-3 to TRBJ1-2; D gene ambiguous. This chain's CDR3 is CAISESAGVDGYTF. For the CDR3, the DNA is TGTGCCATCAGTGAGTCGGCCGGGGTGGATGGCTACACCTTC.